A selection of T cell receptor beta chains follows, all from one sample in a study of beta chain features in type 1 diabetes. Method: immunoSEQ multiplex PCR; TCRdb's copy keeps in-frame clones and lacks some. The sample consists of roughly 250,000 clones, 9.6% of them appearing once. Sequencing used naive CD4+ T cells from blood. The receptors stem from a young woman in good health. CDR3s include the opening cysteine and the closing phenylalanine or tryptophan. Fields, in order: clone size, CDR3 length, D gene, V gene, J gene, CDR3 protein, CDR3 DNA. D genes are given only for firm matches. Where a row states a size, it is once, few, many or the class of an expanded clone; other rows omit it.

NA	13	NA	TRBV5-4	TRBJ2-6	CASNTPGANVLTF	TGTGCCAGCAACACCCCCGGGGCCAACGTCCTGACTTTC
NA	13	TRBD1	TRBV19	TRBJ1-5	CASSGRGAQPQHF	TGTGCCAGTAGTGGCAGGGGGGCTCAGCCCCAGCATTTT
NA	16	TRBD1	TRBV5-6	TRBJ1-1	CASSSPGQGMNTEAFF	TGTGCCAGCAGTTCGCCGGGACAGGGAATGAACACTGAAGCTTTCTTT
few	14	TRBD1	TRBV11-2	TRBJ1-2	CASSSTGGNYGYTF	TGTGCCAGCAGCTCGACAGGGGGGAATTATGGCTACACCTTC
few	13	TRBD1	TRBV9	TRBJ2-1	CASSVGQGNEQFF	TGTGCCAGCAGCGTAGGACAGGGCAATGAGCAGTTCTTC
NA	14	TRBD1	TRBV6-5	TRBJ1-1	CASTLDRVNTEAFF	TGTGCCAGCACCCTGGACAGGGTGAACACTGAAGCTTTCTTT
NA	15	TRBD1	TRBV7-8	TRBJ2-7	CASSKGAGTIGEQYF	TGTGCCAGCAGCAAGGGGGCCGGGACAATCGGCGAGCAGTACTTC
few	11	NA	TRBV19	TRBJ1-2	CASTPGSGYTF	TGTGCCAGTACACCAGGGTCCGGCTACACCTTC
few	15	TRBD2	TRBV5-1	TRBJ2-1	CASSPGLAGVNEQFF	TGCGCCAGCAGCCCGGGACTAGCGGGAGTCAATGAGCAGTTCTTC
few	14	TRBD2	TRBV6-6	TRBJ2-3	CASRPGLAGDTQYF	TGTGCCAGCCGACCGGGACTAGCGGGAGATACGCAGTATTTT
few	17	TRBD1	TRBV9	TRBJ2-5	CASSVGSDRGQQETQYF	TGTGCCAGCAGCGTAGGAAGCGACAGGGGGCAACAAGAGACCCAGTACTTC
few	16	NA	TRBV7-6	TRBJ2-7	CASSLATLGPGEEQYF	TGTGCCAGCAGCTTAGCGACCCTGGGCCCCGGGGAGGAGCAGTACTTC
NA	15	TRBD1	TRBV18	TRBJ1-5	CASSTDRGRGQPQHF	TGTGCCAGCTCAACGGACAGGGGGCGAGGGCAGCCCCAGCATTTT
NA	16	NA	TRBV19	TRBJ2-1	CASSTLGGALSDEQFF	TGTGCCAGTAGTACACTCGGGGGAGCCCTCTCCGATGAGCAGTTCTTC
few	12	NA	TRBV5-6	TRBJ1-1	CASSGGGPEAFF	TGTGCCAGCAGCGGGGGGGGACCTGAAGCTTTCTTT
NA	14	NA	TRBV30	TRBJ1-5	CAWSQGISNQPQHF	TGTGCCTGGAGCCAGGGTATCAGCAATCAGCCCCAGCATTTT
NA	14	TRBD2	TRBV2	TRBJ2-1	CASMLAGSYNEQFF	TGTGCCAGCATGTTAGCGGGCTCCTACAATGAGCAGTTCTTC
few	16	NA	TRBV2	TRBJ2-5	CASSRRGNILGETQYF	TGTGCCAGCAGTCGTAGGGGTAATATTTTGGGAGAGACCCAGTACTTC
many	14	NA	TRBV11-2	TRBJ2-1	CASCPDWVYNEQFF	TGTGCCAGCTGCCCCGACTGGGTCTACAATGAGCAGTTCTTC
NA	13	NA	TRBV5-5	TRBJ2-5	CASSWTVQETQYF	TGTGCCAGCAGCTGGACAGTTCAAGAGACCCAGTACTTC
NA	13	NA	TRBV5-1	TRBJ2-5	CASSSTVEETQYF	TGCGCCAGCAGCTCCACCGTAGAGGAGACCCAGTACTTC
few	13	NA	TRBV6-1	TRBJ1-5	CASSDEADQPQHF	TGTGCCAGCAGTGACGAGGCGGATCAGCCCCAGCATTTT
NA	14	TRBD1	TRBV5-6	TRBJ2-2	CASSFPGQGRELFF	TGTGCCAGCAGCTTTCCGGGACAGGGCAGGGAGCTGTTTTTT
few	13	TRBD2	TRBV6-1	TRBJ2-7	CASSPGLAREQYF	TGTGCCAGCAGTCCGGGACTAGCGCGCGAGCAGTACTTC
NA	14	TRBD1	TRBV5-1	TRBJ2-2	CASSLSTGPGELFF	TGCGCCAGCAGCTTGTCGACAGGGCCCGGGGAGCTGTTTTTT
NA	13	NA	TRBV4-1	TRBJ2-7	CASSQDLGYEQYF	TGCGCCAGCAGCCAAGATCTCGGCTACGAGCAGTACTTC
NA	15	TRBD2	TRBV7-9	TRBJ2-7	CASTLDAAGGNEQYF	TGTGCCAGCACCCTAGACGCAGCGGGAGGGAATGAGCAGTACTTC
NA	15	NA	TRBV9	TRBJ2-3	CASSPRYGDTDTQYF	TGTGCCAGCAGCCCCCGGTATGGAGACACAGATACGCAGTATTTT
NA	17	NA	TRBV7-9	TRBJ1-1	CASSPPLNKDMNTEAFF	TGTGCCAGCAGCCCGCCCCTGAACAAAGACATGAACACTGAAGCTTTCTTT
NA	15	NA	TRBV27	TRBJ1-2	CASSPGWGKAGGYTF	TGTGCCAGCAGTCCCGGGTGGGGCAAAGCTGGTGGCTACACCTTC